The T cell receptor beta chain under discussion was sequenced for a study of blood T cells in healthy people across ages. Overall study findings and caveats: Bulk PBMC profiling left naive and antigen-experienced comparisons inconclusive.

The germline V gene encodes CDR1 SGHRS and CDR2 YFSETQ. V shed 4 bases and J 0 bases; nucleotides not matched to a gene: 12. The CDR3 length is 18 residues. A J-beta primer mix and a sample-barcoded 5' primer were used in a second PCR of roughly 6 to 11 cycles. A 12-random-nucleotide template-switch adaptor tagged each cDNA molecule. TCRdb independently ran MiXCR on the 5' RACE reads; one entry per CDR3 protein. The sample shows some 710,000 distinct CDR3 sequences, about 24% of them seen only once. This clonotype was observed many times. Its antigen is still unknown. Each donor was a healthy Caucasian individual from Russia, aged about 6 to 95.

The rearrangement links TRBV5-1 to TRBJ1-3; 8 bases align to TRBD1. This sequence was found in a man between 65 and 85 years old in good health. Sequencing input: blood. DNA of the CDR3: TGCGCCAGCAGCCGGCTCGGGACAGGTTCATCCTCTGGAAACACCATATATTTT. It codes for CASSRLGTGSSSGNTIYF. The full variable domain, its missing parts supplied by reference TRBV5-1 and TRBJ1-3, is KAGVTQTPRYLIKTRGQQVTLSCSPISGHRSVSWYQQTPGQGLQFLFEYFSETQRNKGNFPGRFSGRQFSNSRSEMNVSTLELGDSALYLCASSRLGTGSSSGNTIYFGEGSWLTVV.